This record concerns one T cell receptor beta chain sequence. Some clones are missing from TCRdb's copy, which holds only in-frame ones; the method was immunoSEQ multiplex PCR. The table has a few hundred thousand clones, approximately 84% seen once. Germline-derived CDR1 and CDR2 are MNHEY and SMNVEV (reference sequence). V dropped 2 bases and J dropped 7 bases, with 12 bases sitting between them. The CDR3 totals 15 residues. The data stem from a study of blood T cell repertoires in COVID-19. Sequenced: peripheral blood. This chain joins TRBV27 and TRBJ1-6, with D unresolved. This receptor was identified in a human donor in a cohort sampled during active COVID-19. The CDR3 bases are TGTGCCAGCAGTTTAACCCAGGCCTCGAATTCACCCCTCCACTTT. It encodes CASSLTQASNSPLHF.